Listed below are T cell receptor beta chains from one sample, sequenced in a study of cytomegalovirus exposure and HLA in healthy donors. Method: immunoSEQ multiplex PCR; TCRdb's copy keeps in-frame clones and lacks some. The profile shows roughly 120,000 clones, over 6.5% of them singletons. Source material: PBMCs. All receptors come from a middle-aged woman in good health and CMV-seropositive. Each CDR3 is given without its conserved first and last residue. Clone sizes are given selectively: once, few, many, or a class where the clone is expanded.

TRBJ1-5,TRBV10-3,few,AISDRVFSNQPQH
TRBJ1-1,TRBV18,-,ASSQLRGLDTEAF
TRBJ2-7,TRBV2,-,ASLSRDYVYEQY
TRBJ2-2,TRBV7-3,few,ASSLQGGPGGELF
TRBJ2-2,TRBV10-1,-,ASSDRAPGELF
TRBJ2-2,TRBV25-1,-,ASSGEVGALF
TRBJ2-1,TRBV19,-,ASSIVRSSYNDQF
TRBJ2-7,TRBV7-6,-,ASSPGTGSSEQY
TRBJ2-2,TRBV5-6,-,ASSMDGVGSGELF
TRBJ2-2,TRBV19,few,AIGDRRGTGELF
TRBJ2-1,TRBV5-1,few,ASSLRQGSYNEQF
TRBJ1-6,TRBV25-1,few,ASSESAAWGSPLH
TRBJ2-1,TRBV6-1,few,ATQRDRGTNEQF
TRBJ1-1,TRBV18,-,ASSPMAENTEAF
TRBJ2-1,TRBV25-1,-,ASSEGGRRF
TRBJ2-7,TRBV9,few,ASSVAGRSSYEQY
TRBJ1-1,TRBV7-8,-,ASSPITRDRGF
TRBJ2-7,TRBV7-9,few,ASSLAASSYEQY
TRBJ1-1,TRBV5-6,few,ASSLYDSSNTEAF
TRBJ1-2,TRBV19,few,ASRGPGQGNYGYT
TRBJ2-7,TRBV6-1,-,ASSEYIYEQY
TRBJ2-3,TRBV10-1,-,ASSDGLDSTQY
TRBJ2-3,TRBV6-4,few,ASSDSRTSGVTDTQY
TRBJ2-1,TRBV6-1,few,ASSADRGQEQF
TRBJ2-7,TRBV7-9,few,ASSSKEQGSHEQY
TRBJ2-5,TRBV19,few,ASSTGQRSQETQY
TRBJ1-6,TRBV30,-,AWSSGGGFPLH
TRBJ1-1,TRBV11-3,few,ASSLGGNTEAF
TRBJ2-2,TRBV7-9,-,ASSPFRGTGELF
TRBJ2-3,TRBV19,-,ASGGRPDTQY
TRBJ2-3,TRBV7-3,few,ASSFPSGGAVDTQY
TRBJ1-6,TRBV5-1,few,ASSGAASASNSPLH
TRBJ2-1,TRBV2,-,ASSGDNNEQF
TRBJ2-3,TRBV30,few,ALLVIGTQY
TRBJ1-1,TRBV27,-,ASRDTVGVEAF
TRBJ1-1,TRBV4-2,-,ASSRTGGTEAF
TRBJ1-6,TRBV15,-,ATSKTGANSPLH
TRBJ1-2,TRBV5-4,-,ASHPGNYGYT
TRBJ2-2,TRBV19,few,ASRGTGNTGELF
TRBJ2-2,TRBV4-1,few,ASSPSRTANTGELF
TRBJ2-2,TRBV4-1,few,ASSQDRGGGTGELF
TRBJ1-2,TRBV7-2,-,ASTVVGTVYGYT
TRBJ1-6,TRBV7-8,-,ASSLLALRSYNSPLH
TRBJ2-7,TRBV5-1,-,ASSLVEGSYEQY
TRBJ1-1,TRBV5-1,-,ASSLNPTGVNTEAF
TRBJ1-2,TRBV11-2,few,ASSFPSPRVGGYGYT
TRBJ2-7,TRBV7-6,-,ASSRLAGVRSYEQY
TRBJ1-1,TRBV18,few,ASSTHSMNTEAF
TRBJ2-2,TRBV7-2,few,ASSPTRQAGGELF
TRBJ1-6,TRBV30,few,AWGSPGQNSHLH
TRBJ2-2,TRBV15,-,ATSTGGADTGELF